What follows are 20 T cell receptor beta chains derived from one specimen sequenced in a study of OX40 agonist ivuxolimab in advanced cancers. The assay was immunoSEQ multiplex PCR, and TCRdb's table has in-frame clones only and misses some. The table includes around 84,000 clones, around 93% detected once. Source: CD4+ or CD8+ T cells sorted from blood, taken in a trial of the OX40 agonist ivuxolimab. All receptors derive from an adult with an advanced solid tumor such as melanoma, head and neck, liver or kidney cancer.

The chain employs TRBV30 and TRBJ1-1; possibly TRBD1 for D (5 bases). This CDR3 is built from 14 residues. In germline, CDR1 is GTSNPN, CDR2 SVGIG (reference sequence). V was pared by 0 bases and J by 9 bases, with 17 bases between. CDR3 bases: TGTGCCTGGAGTGTATCGTCGGCAGGGAGAAAAGCTTTCTTT. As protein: CAWSVSSAGRKAFF. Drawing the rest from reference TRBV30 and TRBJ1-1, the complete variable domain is SQTIHQWPATLVQPVGSPLSLECTVEGTSNPNLYWYRQAAGRGLQLLFYSVGIGQISSEVPQNLSASRPQDRQFILSSKKLLLSDSGFYLCAWSVSSAGRKAFFGQGTRLTVV.

The CDR3 DNA reads TGTGCCAGCAGCTTAGGCCGTGGGGATTCAGGGAATCAGCCCCAGCATTTT. Its protein is CASSLGRGDSGNQPQHF. This chain links TRBV13 with TRBJ1-5, with a tentative D call TRBD1 (5 bases). This CDR3 is 17 amino acids long. The ends were cut back, 0 bases at V and 4 bases at J, with 16 bases in the middle. Germline CDR1 PRHDT, CDR2 FYEKMQ (reference sequence).

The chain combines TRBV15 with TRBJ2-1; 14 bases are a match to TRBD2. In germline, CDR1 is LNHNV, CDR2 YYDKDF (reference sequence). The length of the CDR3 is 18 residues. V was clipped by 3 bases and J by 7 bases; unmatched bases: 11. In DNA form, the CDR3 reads TGTGCCACCAGCAGGGGGACTAGCGGGAGAAGGGTAGGTAATGAGCAGTTCTTC. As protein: CATSRGTSGRRVGNEQFF. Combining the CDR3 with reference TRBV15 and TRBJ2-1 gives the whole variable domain DAMVIQNPRYQVTQFGKPVTLSCSQTLNHNVMYWYQQKSSQAPKLLFHYYDKDFNNEADTPDNFQSRRPNTSFCFLDIRSPGLGDTAMYLCATSRGTSGRRVGNEQFFGPGTRLTVL.

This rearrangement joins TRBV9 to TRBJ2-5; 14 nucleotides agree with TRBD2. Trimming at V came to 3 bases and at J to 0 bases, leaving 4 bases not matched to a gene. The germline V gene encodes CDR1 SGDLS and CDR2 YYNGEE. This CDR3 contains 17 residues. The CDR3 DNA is TGTGCCAGCAGCGGACTAGCGGGAGGGCAGTACCAAGAGACCCAGTACTTC. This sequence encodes CASSGLAGGQYQETQYF.

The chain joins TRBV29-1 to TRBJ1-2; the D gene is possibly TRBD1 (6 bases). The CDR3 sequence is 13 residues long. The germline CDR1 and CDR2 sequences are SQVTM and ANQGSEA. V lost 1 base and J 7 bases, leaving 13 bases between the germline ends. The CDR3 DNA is TGCAGCGTTGAAGCAATTACAGGGTTTGGCTACACCTTC. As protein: CSVEAITGFGYTF.

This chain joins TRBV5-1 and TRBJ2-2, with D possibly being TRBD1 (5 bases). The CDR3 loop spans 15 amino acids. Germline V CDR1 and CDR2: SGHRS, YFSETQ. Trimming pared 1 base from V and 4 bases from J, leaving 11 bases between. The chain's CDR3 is CASSLRWGSTGELFF. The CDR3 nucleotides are TGCGCCAGCAGCTTGAGATGGGGCAGCACCGGGGAGCTGTTTTTT.

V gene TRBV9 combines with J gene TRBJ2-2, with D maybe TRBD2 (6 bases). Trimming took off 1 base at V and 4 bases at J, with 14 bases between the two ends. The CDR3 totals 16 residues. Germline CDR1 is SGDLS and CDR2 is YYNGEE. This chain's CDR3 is CASSVNSLALTGELFF. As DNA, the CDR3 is TGTGCCAGCAGCGTAAATTCGCTAGCGCTCACCGGGGAGCTGTTTTTT. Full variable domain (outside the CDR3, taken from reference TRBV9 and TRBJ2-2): DSGVTQTPKHLITATGQRVTLRCSPRSGDLSVYWYQQSLDQGLQFLIQYYNGEERAKGNILERFSAQQFPDLHSELNLSSLELGDSALYFCASSVNSLALTGELFFGEGSRLTVL.

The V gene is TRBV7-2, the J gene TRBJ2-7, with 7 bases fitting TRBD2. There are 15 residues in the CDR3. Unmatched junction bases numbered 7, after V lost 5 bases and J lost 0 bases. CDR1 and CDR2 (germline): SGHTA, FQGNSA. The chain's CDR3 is CASSLGGPSSYEQYF. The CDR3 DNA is TGTGCCAGCAGCCTGGGAGGGCCTAGCTCCTACGAGCAGTACTTC.

For the CDR3, the DNA is TGTGCCAGCAGTGCACCCGGGACAGGTAATCAAGAGACCCAGTACTTC. It yields the protein CASSAPGTGNQETQYF. The V and J genes are TRBV6-1 and TRBJ2-5, with TRBD1 matching over 8 bases. Trimming at V came to 4 bases and at J to 2 bases, leaving 9 bases not matched to a gene. Germline lookup yields CDR1 MNHNS and CDR2 SASEGT. The CDR3 contains 16 residues.

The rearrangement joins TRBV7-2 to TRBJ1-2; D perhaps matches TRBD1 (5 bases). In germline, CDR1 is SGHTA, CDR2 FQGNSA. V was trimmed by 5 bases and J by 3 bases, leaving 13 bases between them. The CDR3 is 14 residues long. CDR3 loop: CASSPPRGHYGYTF. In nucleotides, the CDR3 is TGTGCCAGCAGCCCGCCCCGGGGACACTATGGCTACACCTTC.

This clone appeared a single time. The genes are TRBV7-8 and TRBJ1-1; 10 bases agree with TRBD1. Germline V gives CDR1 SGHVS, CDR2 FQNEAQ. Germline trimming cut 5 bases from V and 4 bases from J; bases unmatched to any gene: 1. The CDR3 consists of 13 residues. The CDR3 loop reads CASSRTGGTEAFF. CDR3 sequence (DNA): TGTGCCAGCAGCCGGACAGGGGGCACTGAAGCTTTCTTT.

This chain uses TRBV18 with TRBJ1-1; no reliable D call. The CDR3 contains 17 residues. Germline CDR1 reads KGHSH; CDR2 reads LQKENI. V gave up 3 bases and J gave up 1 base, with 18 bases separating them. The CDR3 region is CASSPSGSPRRNTEAFF. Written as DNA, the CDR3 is TGTGCCAGCTCACCGTCCGGGAGTCCCCGAAGGAACACTGAAGCTTTCTTT.

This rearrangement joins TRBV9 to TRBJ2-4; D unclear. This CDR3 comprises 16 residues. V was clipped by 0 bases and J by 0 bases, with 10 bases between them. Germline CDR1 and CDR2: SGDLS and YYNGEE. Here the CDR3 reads CASSVVGRLAKNIQYF. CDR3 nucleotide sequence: TGTGCCAGCAGCGTAGTTGGCAGACTAGCCAAAAACATTCAGTACTTC.

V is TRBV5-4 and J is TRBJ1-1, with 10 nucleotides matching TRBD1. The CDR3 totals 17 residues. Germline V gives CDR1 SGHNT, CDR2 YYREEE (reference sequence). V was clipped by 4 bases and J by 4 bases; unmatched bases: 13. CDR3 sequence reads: CASSLPGQGMTGTEAFF. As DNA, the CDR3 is TGTGCCAGCAGCCTACCGGGACAGGGGATGACGGGCACTGAAGCTTTCTTT. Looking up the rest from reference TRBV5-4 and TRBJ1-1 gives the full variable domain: ETGVTQSPTHLIKTRGQQVTLRCSSQSGHNTVSWYQQALGQGPQFIFQYYREEENGRGNFPPRFSGLQFPNYSSELNVNALELDDSALYLCASSLPGQGMTGTEAFFGQGTRLTVV.

This chain's CDR3 is CASGGANYGYTF. In DNA form, the CDR3 reads TGTGCCAGCGGAGGGGCAAACTATGGCTACACCTTC. The V call is TRBV27, the J call TRBJ1-2; a possible D gene is TRBD1 (5 bases). The CDR3 loop spans 12 amino acids. CDR1 and CDR2 (germline): MNHEY, SMNVEV (reference sequence). V lost 8 bases to trimming and J lost 2 bases, with 9 bases between them.

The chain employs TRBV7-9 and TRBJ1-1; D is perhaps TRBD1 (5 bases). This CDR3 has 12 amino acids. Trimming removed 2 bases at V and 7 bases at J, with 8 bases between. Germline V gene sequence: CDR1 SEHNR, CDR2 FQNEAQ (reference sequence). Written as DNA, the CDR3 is TGTGCCAGCAGCTTATTTCAGGGTGAAGCTTTCTTT. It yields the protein CASSLFQGEAFF. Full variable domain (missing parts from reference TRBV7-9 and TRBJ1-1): DTGVSQNPRHKITKRGQNVTFRCDPISEHNRLYWYRQTLGQGPEFLTYFQNEAQLEKSRLLSDRFSAERPKGSFSTLEIQRTEQGDSAMYLCASSLFQGEAFFGQGTRLTVV.

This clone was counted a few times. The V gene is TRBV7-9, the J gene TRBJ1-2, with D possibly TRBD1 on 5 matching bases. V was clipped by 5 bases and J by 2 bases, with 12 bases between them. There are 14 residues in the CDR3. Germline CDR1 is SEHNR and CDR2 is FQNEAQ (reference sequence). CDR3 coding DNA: TGTGCCAGCAGCCCCCTGAAGGGGAACTATGGCTACACCTTC. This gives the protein CASSPLKGNYGYTF.

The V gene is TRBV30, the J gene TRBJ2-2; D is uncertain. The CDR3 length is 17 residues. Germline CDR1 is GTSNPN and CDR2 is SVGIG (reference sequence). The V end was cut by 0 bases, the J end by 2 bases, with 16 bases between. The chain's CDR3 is CAWSVLPLGSNTGELFF. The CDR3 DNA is TGTGCCTGGAGTGTACTTCCCCTGGGTTCAAACACCGGGGAGCTGTTTTTT.

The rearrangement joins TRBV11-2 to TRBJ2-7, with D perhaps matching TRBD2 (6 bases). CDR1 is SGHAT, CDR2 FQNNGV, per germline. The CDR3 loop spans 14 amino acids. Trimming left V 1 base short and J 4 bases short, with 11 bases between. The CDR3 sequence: CASSLVGSVYEQYF. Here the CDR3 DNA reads TGTGCCAGCAGCTTAGTCGGGAGCGTGTACGAGCAGTACTTC.

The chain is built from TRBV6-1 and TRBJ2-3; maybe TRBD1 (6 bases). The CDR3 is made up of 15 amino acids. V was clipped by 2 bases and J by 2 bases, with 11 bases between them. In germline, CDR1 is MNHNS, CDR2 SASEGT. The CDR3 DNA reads TGTGCCAGCAGTGAATGGGGGACACTCACAGATACGCAGTATTTT. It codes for CASSEWGTLTDTQYF.